Shown below are 5 T cell receptor beta chains from a single sample sequenced in a study of coeliac disease. The repertoire was sequenced with immunoSEQ multiplex PCR; TCRdb's copy has only in-frame clones and lacks some. The data hold roughly 1,500 clones, with approximately 60% observed a single time. What was sequenced was intraepithelial lymphocytes from the gut. The receptors shown here come from a woman between 50 and 59 years old with celiac disease on a gluten-free diet.

The V gene is TRBV30, the J gene TRBJ1-1; perhaps TRBD1 as D (6 bases). The CDR3 is 14 residues long. Trimming took 4 bases from V and 1 from J, leaving 13 bases between them. CDR1 is GTSNPN and CDR2 is SVGIG in the germline V gene (reference sequence). This chain's CDR3 is CAWNPDSTNTEAFF. The CDR3 nucleotides read TGTGCCTGGAACCCGGACAGCACGAACACTGAAGCTTTCTTT.

V is TRBV11-3 and J is TRBJ2-3; 8 nucleotides agree with TRBD1. J lost 6 bases, V lost 3 bases, and 8 bases had no gene match. This CDR3 spans 15 amino acids. In germline, CDR1 is SGHNT, CDR2 YENEEA. CDR3 sequence (DNA): TGTGCCAGCAGCTTTGGGGGACAGGTTGAGGATACGCAGTATTTT. It encodes CASSFGGQVEDTQYF.

The chain uses TRBV7-8 and TRBJ2-2; D possibly corresponds to TRBD2 (5 bases). The germline gives CDR1 SGHVS, CDR2 FQNEAQ. This CDR3 contains 12 residues. Trimming took 4 bases from V and 5 from J, leaving 5 bases between them. The CDR3 loop is CASSSGTGELFF. CDR3 in DNA: TGTGCCAGCAGCTCGGGGACCGGGGAGCTGTTTTTT.

The chain joins TRBV5-4 to TRBJ2-7; D call uncertain. V lost 0 bases to trimming and J lost 6 bases, with 13 bases between them. The CDR3 runs to 14 residues. In germline, CDR1 is SGHNT, CDR2 YYREEE (reference sequence). In DNA, the CDR3 is TGTGCCAGCAGCTTGGACAGTCTGACCTCCGAGCAGTACTTC. This gives the protein CASSLDSLTSEQYF.

This clone was recorded a few times. The chain uses TRBV19 and TRBJ2-6; D is perhaps TRBD1 (5 bases). CDR1 is LNHDA, CDR2 SQIVND, per germline (reference sequence). The CDR3 has 15 residues. V gave up 6 bases and J gave up 0 bases, with 9 bases separating them. This CDR3 reads CASSDRTSGANVLTF. The CDR3 DNA reads as TGTGCCAGTAGCGACAGAACCTCTGGGGCCAACGTCCTGACTTTC.